The 30 T cell receptor beta chains reported below all come from one sample, sequenced in a study of OX40 agonist ivuxolimab in advanced cancers. The method was immunoSEQ multiplex PCR; TCRdb's version includes in-frame clones alone and lacks a portion of them. Of about 26,000 clones listed, around 90% are singletons. This sample comprised CD4+ or CD8+ T cells sorted from blood, obtained in a trial of the OX40 agonist ivuxolimab. These receptors came from an adult with an advanced solid tumor such as melanoma, head and neck, liver or kidney cancer.

The chain uses TRBV6-6 and TRBJ2-3, with a weak D call TRBD2 (5 bases). CDR3 size: 13 residues. V dropped 10 bases and J dropped 1 base, with 12 bases sitting between them. The germline CDR1 and CDR2 sequences are MNHNY and SVGAGI (reference sequence). The CDR3 DNA reads as TGTGCCACCGCTGGGGAGCGCACAGATACGCAGTATTTT. Its protein product is CATAGERTDTQYF.

The chain couples TRBV19 to TRBJ2-1, with TRBD2 identical over 10 bases. Per the germline V gene, CDR1 is LNHDA and CDR2 is SQIVND (reference sequence). This CDR3 is built from 18 residues. The J segment lost 1 base and the V segment lost 6 bases, leaving 12 bases of the junction unmatched. The CDR3 DNA is TGTGCCAGTAGGGGCCAGGGTAGCGGGAGGTCGTCCTACAATGAGCAGTTCTTC. It translates to CASRGQGSGRSSYNEQFF.

This clone was seen only once. The chain couples TRBV7-9 to TRBJ2-7; D may be TRBD1 (6 bases). Germline V gene lookup returns CDR1 SEHNR and CDR2 FQNEAQ (reference sequence). Deletions cut 5 bases from V and 0 bases from J, with 8 bases between. This CDR3 has 13 amino acids. This CDR3 reads CASSRDTSYEQYF. The CDR3 DNA is TGTGCCAGCAGCCGGGACACCTCCTACGAGCAGTACTTC. The full variable domain, rest sourced from reference TRBV7-9 and TRBJ2-7, is DTGVSQNPRHKITKRGQNVTFRCDPISEHNRLYWYRQTLGQGPEFLTYFQNEAQLEKSRLLSDRFSAERPKGSFSTLEIQRTEQGDSAMYLCASSRDTSYEQYFGPGTRLTVT.

This chain links TRBV25-1 with TRBJ2-5, with a tentative D call TRBD1 (5 bases). The germline V gene encodes CDR1 MGHDK and CDR2 SYGVNS. This CDR3 is 14 amino acids long. V gave up 1 base and J gave up 5 bases, with 11 bases separating them. CDR3 nucleotide sequence: TGTGCCAGCAGTGAATTCGCAGGGTTGGAGACCCAGTACTTC. It codes for CASSEFAGLETQYF.

The chain is built from TRBV27 and TRBJ2-3; no clear D gene. The CDR3 spans 14 residues. Deletions cut 2 bases from V and 2 bases from J, with 8 bases between. Germline CDR1 MNHEY, CDR2 SMNVEV (reference sequence). This CDR3 reads CASSLGPPTDTQYF. The CDR3 bases are TGTGCCAGCAGTTTAGGACCCCCCACAGATACGCAGTATTTT.

This clone has a single count. The gene calls are TRBV7-8 and TRBJ2-3; the D gene is possibly TRBD2 (5 bases). Looked up from germline, CDR1 is SGHVS and CDR2 is FQNEAQ. This CDR3 has 15 amino acids. V was pared by 1 base and J by 4 bases, with 12 bases between. CDR3 amino acids: CASSLGPGKADTQYF. As DNA, the CDR3 is TGTGCCAGCAGCTTAGGCCCGGGGAAGGCAGATACGCAGTATTTT. Full variable domain (outside the CDR3, taken from reference TRBV7-8 and TRBJ2-3): GAGVSQSPRYKVAKRGQDVALRCDPISGHVSLFWYQQALGQGPEFLTYFQNEAQLDKSGLPSDRFFAERPEGSVSTLKIQRTQQEDSAVYLCASSLGPGKADTQYFGPGTRLTVL.

V gene TRBV6-5 combines with J gene TRBJ2-1; tentatively, D is TRBD1 (5 bases). V was trimmed by 6 bases and J by 6 bases, leaving 18 bases between them. From germline, CDR1 is MNHEY and CDR2 SVGAGI. The CDR3 spans 15 residues. The CDR3 here is CASSLTGTFFNEQFF. CDR3 coding DNA: TGTGCCAGCAGCCTCACAGGAACCTTCTTCAATGAGCAGTTCTTC.

The gene calls are TRBV7-9 and TRBJ2-5; 13 bases agree with TRBD2. J gave up 5 bases and V 5 bases, and 5 bases lay outside the gene matches. CDR1 and CDR2 (germline): SEHNR, FQNEAQ (reference sequence). The CDR3 totals 15 residues. CDR3 DNA: TGTGCCAGCAGCAAGGGACTAGCGGGAATCGAGACCCAGTACTTC. Translating it yields CASSKGLAGIETQYF.

This chain uses TRBV5-4 with TRBJ2-3, with D unclear. This CDR3 is built from 12 residues. Trimming removed 0 bases from V and 5 bases from J, with 4 bases in between. Germline V gene lookup returns CDR1 SGHNT and CDR2 YYREEE (reference sequence). Here the CDR3 reads CASSLEVDTQYF. CDR3 in DNA: TGTGCCAGCAGCTTGGAGGTAGATACGCAGTATTTT. Full variable domain (rest looked up from reference TRBV5-4 and TRBJ2-3): ETGVTQSPTHLIKTRGQQVTLRCSSQSGHNTVSWYQQALGQGPQFIFQYYREEENGRGNFPPRFSGLQFPNYSSELNVNALELDDSALYLCASSLEVDTQYFGPGTRLTVL.

The gene calls are TRBV27 and TRBJ2-1; 9 bases are a match to TRBD2. The CDR3 covers 15 residues. Germline V lookup: CDR1 MNHEY, CDR2 SMNVEV (reference sequence). With V trimmed by 6 bases and J by 12 bases, 15 bases remained unmatched. CDR3 DNA: TGTGCCAGCAGCCCTTTAGCTAGCGGGACCGAGGGGCAGTTCTTC. This gives the protein CASSPLASGTEGQFF.

This chain uses TRBV5-6 with TRBJ2-2; D not certain. This CDR3 has 14 amino acids. Trimming took 4 bases from V and 1 from J, leaving 8 bases between them. CDR1 and CDR2 (germline): SGHDT, YYEEEE. The CDR3 DNA is TGTGCCAGCAGCCCGGACGGGAACACCGGGGAGCTGTTTTTT. Translating it yields CASSPDGNTGELFF.

Notes on this clone: Other DNA sequences in the sample encode the same CDR3. This sequence joins TRBV19 and TRBJ2-1, with D uncertain. Germline V gene sequence: CDR1 LNHDA, CDR2 SQIVND (reference sequence). The CDR3 is 15 amino acids. Trimming stripped 1 base from V and 0 bases from J, with 7 bases between. CDR3 nucleotide sequence: TGTGCCAGTAGTATAGGAGATAGCTCCTACAATGAGCAGTTCTTC. Residues: CASSIGDSSYNEQFF. Drawing the rest from reference TRBV19 and TRBJ2-1, the complete variable domain is DGGITQSPKYLFRKEGQNVTLSCEQNLNHDAMYWYRQDPGQGLRLIYYSQIVNDFQKGDIAEGYSVSREKKESFPLTVTSAQKNPTAFYLCASSIGDSSYNEQFFGPGTRLTVL.

The chain recombines TRBV7-9 with TRBJ1-2; 7 positions match TRBD1. Unmatched junction bases numbered 3, after V lost 4 bases and J lost 4 bases. The CDR3 is 13 amino acids. Per the germline V gene, CDR1 is SEHNR and CDR2 is FQNEAQ (reference sequence). CDR3 DNA: TGTGCCAGCAGCTCGGGACAGCTCTATGGCTACACCTTC. Translating gives CASSSGQLYGYTF.

This chain links TRBV30 with TRBJ2-1; TRBD2 matches at 7 bases. CDR1 and CDR2 from the germline V gene are GTSNPN and SVGIG (reference sequence). V lost 1 base and J lost 6; bases outside the gene matches: 3. The CDR3 length is 13 residues. The CDR3 nucleotides read TGTGCCTGGAGTGACAGACTAGCCAATGAGCAGTTCTTC. Translation: CAWSDRLANEQFF.

This clone was detected only once. The chain couples TRBV11-2 to TRBJ2-7, with TRBD2 matching over 11 bases. CDR3 length equals 16 residues. V lost 5 bases, J lost 6 bases, and 12 bases stayed unmatched. Germline CDR1 is SGHAT and CDR2 is FQNNGV. In DNA form, the CDR3 reads TGTGCCAGCAGCCCTAGTCCGGGACTAGCGGTTGTCGAGCAGTACTTC. It translates to CASSPSPGLAVVEQYF.

The chain carries TRBV29-1 and TRBJ2-7; TRBD2 aligns across 9 bases. Per the germline V gene, CDR1 is SQVTM and CDR2 is ANQGSEA. With V trimmed by 6 bases and J by 4 bases, 10 bases remained unmatched. The CDR3 spans 14 residues. CDR3 residues: CSVVASGIKYEQYF. The CDR3 DNA reads as TGCAGCGTAGTGGCTAGCGGGATTAAGTACGAGCAGTACTTC.

V is TRBV28 and J is TRBJ1-4; D is perhaps TRBD1 (5 bases). V was trimmed by 6 bases and J by 8 bases, leaving 10 bases between them. This CDR3 spans 12 amino acids. CDR1 and CDR2 (germline): MDHEN, SYDVKM. The CDR3 DNA is TGTGCCAGCAGGGGGCTGTCCGAAAAACTGTTTTTT. Amino acids: CASRGLSEKLFF.

The chain is built from TRBV19 and TRBJ2-2; D is undetermined. Germline CDR1 and CDR2: LNHDA and SQIVND (reference sequence). The CDR3 spans 13 residues. V was trimmed by 2 bases and J by 5 bases, leaving 6 bases between them. This CDR3 is CASSILWTGELFF. The DNA of the CDR3 is TGTGCCAGTAGTATACTATGGACCGGGGAGCTGTTTTTT.

The chain carries TRBV9 and TRBJ2-3; the match to TRBD2 covers 14 bases. CDR3 length: 18 amino acids. The germline CDR1 and CDR2 sequences are SGDLS and YYNGEE. V was clipped by 2 bases and J by 7 bases; unmatched bases: 12. CDR3 coding DNA: TGTGCCAGCAGCGTGTACCCAAGGACTAGCGGGGGGCCACATACGCAGTATTTT. This codes for CASSVYPRTSGGPHTQYF.

The genes are TRBV9 and TRBJ2-5; no firm D call. The CDR3 has 15 residues. The V gene's germline CDR1 is SGDLS and CDR2 YYNGEE. V gave up 0 bases and J gave up 1 base, with 10 bases separating them. Here the CDR3 reads CASSVEGHGQETQYF. CDR3 DNA sequence: TGTGCCAGCAGCGTAGAGGGCCACGGCCAAGAGACCCAGTACTTC.

J is TRBJ2-7 and V is TRBV2; no reliable D call. The germline V and J ends were trimmed by 4 bases and 3 bases, with 4 bases remaining between them. Germline V lookup: CDR1 SNHLY, CDR2 FYNNEI. The CDR3 has 11 amino acids. The CDR3 bases are TGTGCCAGCAGTGGCAGCTACGAGCAGTACTTC. It encodes CASSGSYEQYF.

This clone was found once. The J gene is TRBJ1-5, the V gene TRBV19; unclear D gene. V lost 0 bases to trimming and J lost 3 bases, with 15 bases between them. CDR1 LNHDA and CDR2 SQIVND come from the germline V gene (reference sequence). The CDR3 spans 17 residues. The CDR3 protein is CASSIDSPVVLNQPQHF. In DNA, the CDR3 is TGTGCCAGTAGTATAGATTCACCCGTGGTCCTCAATCAGCCCCAGCATTTT.

Of note for this clone: One junction end disagrees with the germline gene, perhaps due to a read error. The chain has TRBV7-8 and TRBJ1-1; 8 bases are shared with TRBD1. Germline CDR1 and CDR2: SGHVS and FQNEAQ. The CDR3 contains 13 residues. Here the CDR3 DNA reads TGTGTCAGCAGGACCACAGGGGGCACTGAAGCTTTCTTT. This encodes CVSRTTGGTEAFF.

The CDR3 protein is CASSIDVRGARVEQFF. The DNA for the CDR3 is TGTGCCAGTAGTATAGATGTGCGGGGGGCAAGGGTTGAGCAGTTCTTC. V is TRBV19 and J is TRBJ2-1; 8 nucleotides match TRBD2. Germline lookup yields CDR1 LNHDA and CDR2 SQIVND (reference sequence). This CDR3 is 16 amino acids long. V shed 0 bases, J shed 9 bases, and the junction held 10 bases outside the gene matches.

V usage is TRBV4-1 and J usage is TRBJ2-3; D is possibly TRBD1 or TRBD2 (6 bases each). The CDR3 is 16 amino acids. Between the trimmed V and J ends, which lost 4 bases and 9 bases, there was a span of 23 bases. From germline, CDR1 is MGHRA and CDR2 YSYEKL. The CDR3 region has the DNA TGCGCCAGCAGCCGGGACCCATCTAGCGCAGGGGCCACGCAGTATTTT. Its translation: CASSRDPSSAGATQYF.

This sequence joins TRBV27 and TRBJ1-1, with D unclear. Deletions cut 6 bases from V and 4 bases from J, with 6 bases between. The CDR3 is 11 amino acids. Germline V gives CDR1 MNHEY, CDR2 SMNVEV (reference sequence). The CDR3 region has the DNA TGTGCCAGCAGGACGGGCACTGAAGCTTTCTTT. This sequence encodes CASRTGTEAFF.

V gene TRBV6-4 combines with J gene TRBJ1-5; D gene uncertain. CDR1 is MRHNA, CDR2 SNTAGT, per germline. Trimming shortened V by 3 bases and J by 1 base, and 4 bases separated the two germline ends. The CDR3 runs 13 residues. CDR3 region: CASSEGSNQPQHF. CDR3 in DNA: TGTGCCAGCAGTGAGGGGAGCAATCAGCCCCAGCATTTT.

The gene calls are TRBV11-2 and TRBJ1-1; no clear D. V dropped 2 bases and J dropped 1 base, with 8 bases sitting between them. This CDR3 has 14 amino acids. The germline CDR1 and CDR2 sequences are SGHAT and FQNNGV. In DNA form, the CDR3 reads TGTGCCAGCAGCTTACAGAACTCGAACACTGAAGCTTTCTTT. The encoded protein is CASSLQNSNTEAFF.

V gene TRBV2 combines with J gene TRBJ2-7; a weak D match, TRBD2 (5 bases). Trimming cost V 4 bases and J 3 bases, with 25 bases left between them. The CDR3 is 18 amino acids. CDR1 and CDR2 from the germline V gene are SNHLY and FYNNEI. CDR3 DNA sequence: TGTGCCAGCAGTGGGGAGTATACCCGACGGCGAGGCCTCTACGAGCAGTACTTC. This encodes CASSGEYTRRRGLYEQYF.

The chain links TRBV11-2 to TRBJ1-1, with a possible D match to TRBD1 (6 bases). Between the trimmed V and J ends, which lost 4 bases and 7 bases, there was a span of 16 bases. CDR1 and CDR2 (germline): SGHAT, FQNNGV. The CDR3 length is 14 residues. The CDR3 sequence is CASSSVDRRFEAFF. DNA of the CDR3: TGTGCCAGCAGCTCCGTCGACAGGAGATTTGAAGCTTTCTTT. The complete variable domain, with remaining parts taken from reference TRBV11-2 and TRBJ1-1, reads EAGVAQSPRYKIIEKRQSVAFWCNPISGHATLYWYQQILGQGPKLLIQFQNNGVVDDSQLPKDRFSAERLKGVDSTLKIQPAKLEDSAVYLCASSSVDRRFEAFFGQGTRLTVV.